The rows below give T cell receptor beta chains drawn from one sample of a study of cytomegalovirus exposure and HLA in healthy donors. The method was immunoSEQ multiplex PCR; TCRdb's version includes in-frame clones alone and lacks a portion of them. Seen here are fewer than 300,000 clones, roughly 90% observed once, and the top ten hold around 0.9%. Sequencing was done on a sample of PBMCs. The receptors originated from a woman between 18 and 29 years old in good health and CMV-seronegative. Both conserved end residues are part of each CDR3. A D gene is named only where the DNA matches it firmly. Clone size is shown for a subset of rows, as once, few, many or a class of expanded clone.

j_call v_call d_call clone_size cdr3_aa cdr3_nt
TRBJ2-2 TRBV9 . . CASSVGGGTTGELFF TGTGCCAGCAGCGTAGGAGGAGGGACGACCGGGGAGCTGTTTTTT
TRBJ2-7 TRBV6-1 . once CASRRHWPLGYEQYF TGTGCCAGCAGGAGACATTGGCCCCTGGGTTACGAGCAGTACTTC
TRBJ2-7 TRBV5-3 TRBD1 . CARGKGTGAGEQYF TGTGCCAGAGGAAAAGGGACAGGCGCTGGGGAGCAGTACTTC
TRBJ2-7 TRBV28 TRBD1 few CASTVPRGSSYEQYF TGTGCCAGTACAGTCCCCAGGGGGAGCTCCTACGAGCAGTACTTC
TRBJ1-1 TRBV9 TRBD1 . CASSVGDRSEAFF TGTGCCAGCAGCGTAGGGGACAGAAGTGAAGCTTTCTTT
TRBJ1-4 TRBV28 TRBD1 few CASRTPGQAFGKLFF TGTGCCAGCAGAACCCCGGGACAGGCGTTTGGGAAACTGTTTTTT
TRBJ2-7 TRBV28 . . CASSLPQGLPSYEQYF TGTGCCAGCAGTCTTCCCCAGGGGCTGCCCTCCTACGAGCAGTACTTC
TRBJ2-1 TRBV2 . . CASRERLYNEQFF TGTGCCAGTAGGGAGCGTCTTTACAATGAGCAGTTCTTC
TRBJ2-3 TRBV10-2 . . CASSDRSGIGNTDTQYF TGCGCCAGCAGTGATCGGTCAGGGATAGGGAACACAGATACGCAGTATTTT
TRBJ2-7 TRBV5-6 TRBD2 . CASSWGSGGSYEQYF TGTGCCAGCAGCTGGGGGTCGGGGGGCTCCTACGAGCAGTACTTC
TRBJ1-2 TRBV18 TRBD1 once CASSPWDSFNYGYTF TGTGCCAGCTCACCTTGGGACAGTTTTAACTATGGCTACACCTTC
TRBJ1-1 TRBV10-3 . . CAITTSGRNTEAFF TGTGCCATCACCACCTCAGGGCGGAACACTGAAGCTTTCTTT
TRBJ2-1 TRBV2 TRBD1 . CASSDRAPTYNEQFF TGTGCCAGCAGCGACAGGGCACCCACCTACAATGAGCAGTTCTTC
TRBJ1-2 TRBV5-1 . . CASSPGGGYYGYTF TGCGCCAGCAGCCCCGGCGGGGGGTACTATGGCTACACCTTC
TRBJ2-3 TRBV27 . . CASSFAGSTDTQYF TGTGCCAGCAGTTTCGCCGGTTCGACAGATACGCAGTATTTT
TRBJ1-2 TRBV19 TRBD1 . CASRQGTHYYGYTF TGTGCCAGTCGACAGGGCACCCACTACTATGGCTACACCTTC
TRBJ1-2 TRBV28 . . CASSLWDTNYGYTF TGTGCCAGCAGTTTATGGGACACTAACTATGGCTACACCTTC
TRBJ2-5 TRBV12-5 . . CASGQGQGTETQYF TGTGCTAGTGGTCAGGGCCAGGGGACGGAGACCCAGTACTTC
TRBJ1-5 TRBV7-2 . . CASSPQTGNSNQPQHF TGTGCCAGCAGCCCCCAAACAGGCAATAGCAATCAGCCCCAGCATTTT
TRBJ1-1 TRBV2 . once CASSQGQNTEAFF TGTGCCAGCAGCCAGGGCCAGAACACTGAAGCTTTCTTT
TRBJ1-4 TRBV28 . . CASSPPGEKLFF TGTGCCAGCAGTCCACCGGGTGAAAAACTGTTTTTT
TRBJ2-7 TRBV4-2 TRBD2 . CASSQALAGSYEQYF TGTGCCAGCAGCCAAGCTCTAGCGGGATCCTACGAGCAGTACTTC
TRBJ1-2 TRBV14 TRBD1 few CASSQVGQGAYGYTF TGTGCCAGCAGCCAAGTTGGACAGGGGGCCTATGGCTACACCTTC
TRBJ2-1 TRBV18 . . CASVTEEDSSNEQFF TGTGCCAGCGTTACCGAGGAGGACAGTAGCAATGAGCAGTTCTTC
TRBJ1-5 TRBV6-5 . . CASSSTRLWPQHF TGTGCCAGCAGTTCCACGCGGCTTTGGCCCCAGCATTTT
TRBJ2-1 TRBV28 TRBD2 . CASGSGTSGPGEQFF TGTGCCAGCGGATCCGGGACTAGCGGTCCGGGTGAGCAGTTCTTC
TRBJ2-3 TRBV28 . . CASSMTGDYSTDTQYF TGTGCCAGCAGTATGACAGGGGACTATAGCACAGATACGCAGTATTTT
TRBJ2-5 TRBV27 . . CAASGVGGETQYF TGTGCCGCTTCGGGAGTCGGAGGAGAGACCCAGTACTTC
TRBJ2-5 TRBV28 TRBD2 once CASSPGLAVHRTQYF TGTGCCAGCAGTCCGGGACTAGCGGTTCACAGGACCCAGTACTTC
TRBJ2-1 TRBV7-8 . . CASSPDYLIRYNEQFF TGTGCCAGCAGCCCGGACTACTTAATCCGGTACAATGAGCAGTTCTTC
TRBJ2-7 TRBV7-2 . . CASSPTTSGYEQYF TGTGCCAGCAGCCCCACGACTTCCGGCTACGAGCAGTACTTC
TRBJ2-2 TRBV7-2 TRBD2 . CASSLRGVAGANTGELFF TGTGCCAGCAGCTTAAGGGGGGTAGCGGGAGCGAATACCGGGGAGCTGTTTTTT
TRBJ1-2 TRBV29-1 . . CSVRGVGGYGYTF TGCAGCGTTCGGGGGGTCGGGGGCTATGGCTACACCTTC
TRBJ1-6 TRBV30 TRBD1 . CAWRAGTGGNSPLHF TGTGCCTGGAGGGCCGGGACAGGGGGCAATTCACCCCTCCACTTT
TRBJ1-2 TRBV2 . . CASSAPPGQGLYGYTF TGTGCCAGCAGTGCCCCTCCAGGGCAGGGGTTATATGGCTACACCTTC
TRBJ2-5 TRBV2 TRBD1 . CARENRGNQETQYF TGTGCCAGGGAAAACAGGGGGAACCAAGAGACCCAGTACTTC
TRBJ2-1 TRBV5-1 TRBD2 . CASSFGASGRNEQFF TGCGCCAGCAGCTTCGGGGCTAGCGGGAGGAATGAGCAGTTCTTC
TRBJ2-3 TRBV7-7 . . CASSLRPGVADTQYF TGTGCCAGCAGCTTACGTCCGGGAGTTGCAGATACGCAGTATTTT
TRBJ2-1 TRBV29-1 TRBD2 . CSVEGGSGRFRNEQFF TGCAGCGTTGAAGGGGGTAGCGGGAGGTTCCGCAATGAGCAGTTCTTC
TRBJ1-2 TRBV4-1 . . CASSQDLQRDNYGYTF TGCGCCAGCAGCCAAGATCTTCAGAGGGATAACTATGGCTACACCTTC
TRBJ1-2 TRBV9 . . CASSAGQSYGYTF TGTGCCAGCAGCGCCGGACAGTCCTATGGCTACACCTTC
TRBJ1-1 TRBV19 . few CASRTGNEAFF TGTGCCAGTAGAACGGGGAATGAAGCTTTCTTT
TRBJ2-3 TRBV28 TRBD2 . CASSPISGIRTDTQYF TGTGCCAGCAGTCCCATCAGCGGGATACGAACAGATACGCAGTATTTT
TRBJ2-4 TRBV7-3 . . CASSLGQIAKNIQYF TGTGCCAGCAGCTTAGGGCAGATAGCCAAAAACATTCAGTACTTC
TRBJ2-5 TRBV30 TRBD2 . CAWSVISGRGETQYF TGTGCCTGGAGTGTCATTAGCGGGAGGGGAGAGACCCAGTACTTC
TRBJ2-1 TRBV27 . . CASSYVGASNEQFF TGTGCCAGCAGTTATGTGGGAGCGAGTAATGAGCAGTTCTTC
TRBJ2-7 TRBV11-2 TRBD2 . CASSFPGLAGFVSEQYF TGTGCCAGCAGCTTTCCCGGTCTAGCGGGATTCGTAAGCGAGCAGTACTTC